These T cell receptor beta chains were read from a single sample in a study of CD8 T cells in ankylosing spondylitis. TCRdb re-analysed the 5' RACE reads in MiXCR, keeping a single row per CDR3 protein. The data contain a few hundred thousand distinct CDR3 sequences, roughly 15% of them singletons. Sequenced material: blood, either unsorted or a sorted T cell fraction (not recorded which). These receptor sequences come from a male donor with ankylosing spondylitis. CDR3s include the opening cysteine and the closing phenylalanine or tryptophan. D genes are given only for firm matches. Part of the rows lack a size; the others show once, few, many or a class for expanded clones.

j_call clone_size v_call d_call cdr3_nt cdr3_aa
TRBJ2-3 NA TRBV20-1 TRBD2 TGCAGTGCTAGTAGGAGCGGGGCCTCGCGGGATACGCAGTATTTT CSASRSGASRDTQYF
TRBJ2-5 NA TRBV27 TRBD2 TGTGCCAGCAGTCAATCTAGCGGGAGGATGGAGACCCAGTACTTC CASSQSSGRMETQYF
TRBJ1-3 NA TRBV20-1 TRBD1 TGCAGTGCTAGGGACAGGATCTCTGGAAACACCATATATTTT CSARDRISGNTIYF
TRBJ1-1 NA TRBV6-2/TRBV6-3 NA TGTGCCAGCAGTTACCCACCCCCACTTTCGAACACTGAAGCTTTCTTT CASSYPPPLSNTEAFF
TRBJ2-5 many TRBV29-1 NA TGCAGCGCCGAAGGGGCCGGGGAGACCCAGTACTTC CSAEGAGETQYF
TRBJ1-5 NA TRBV20-1 NA TGCAGTGTCCCCAGCGACAGTGTACTTCAGCCCCAGCATTTT CSVPSDSVLQPQHF
TRBJ2-4 NA TRBV10-3 NA TGTGCCATCAGTGAGTTGGCCCGAGGGGTAGCCAAAAACATTCAGTACTTC CAISELARGVAKNIQYF
TRBJ1-2 few TRBV20-1 NA TGCAGTAGTGAGGGGCTACGTGGCTACACCTTC CSSEGLRGYTF
TRBJ2-1 NA TRBV20-1 TRBD2 TGCAGTGCTAGAGTCAAGACTAGCGGGAGAGCCGATGAGCAGTTCTTC CSARVKTSGRADEQFF
TRBJ1-2 few TRBV29-1 TRBD1 TGCAGCGTTGAAGTGGAAGGCAGGGGGCCCCGAAACTATGGCTACACCTTC CSVEVEGRGPRNYGYTF
TRBJ1-1 NA TRBV19 TRBD1 TGTGCCAGTAGTAGACTTGACAGGGTTGAAGCTTTCTTT CASSRLDRVEAFF
TRBJ2-3 few TRBV29-1 TRBD2 TGCAGCGTTGAGGGGACTAGCGGGAGTACAGATACGCAGTATTTT CSVEGTSGSTDTQYF
TRBJ1-1 NA TRBV14 NA TGTGCCAGCAGCCAAGATCTAGGGGCCCTAAACACTGAAGCTTTCTTT CASSQDLGALNTEAFF
TRBJ1-6 few TRBV20-1 NA TGCAGTGCTCTCGGGACGCATTCACCCCTCCACTTT CSALGTHSPLHF
TRBJ1-1 many TRBV7-2 NA TGTGCCAGCAGCTACGCTTGGGCAGGGAACACTGAAGCTTTCTTT CASSYAWAGNTEAFF
TRBJ2-1 many TRBV20-1 NA TGCAGTGCTAGTCGGGGCAATGAGCAGTTCTTC CSASRGNEQFF
TRBJ1-6 few TRBV4-3 NA TGCGCCAGCAGCCAATCTTTACCCACCGATGCGAATTCACCCCTCCACTTT CASSQSLPTDANSPLHF
TRBJ2-4 NA TRBV6-6 NA TGTGCCAGCACCCTGCCCCGGGGCATTCAGTACTTC CASTLPRGIQYF
TRBJ2-1 many TRBV20-1 TRBD2 TGCAGTGCAGACACTAGCGGCTCCTACAATGAGCAGTTCTTC CSADTSGSYNEQFF
TRBJ2-7 NA TRBV20-1 TRBD1 TGCAGTGCTTCCGCCCGCGACAGGGGACAGGAGCAGTACTTC CSASARDRGQEQYF
TRBJ2-2 NA TRBV20-1 NA TGCAGGCCGCGGGCGGCAGAGAACACCGGGGAGCTGTTTTTT CRPRAAENTGELFF
TRBJ2-1 NA TRBV20-1 NA TGCAGTGCCAGGGGCTCTTCGTCGATCAATGAGCAGTTCTTC CSARGSSSINEQFF
TRBJ2-5 many TRBV5-6 NA TGTGCCAGCAGCTTGCAGGGGGGTTACCAAGAGACCCAGTACTTC CASSLQGGYQETQYF
TRBJ1-1 few TRBV7-2 TRBD1 TGTGCCAGCAGCTTATTTACAGGGGGCTTGAACACTGAAGCTTTCTTT CASSLFTGGLNTEAFF
TRBJ1-1 NA TRBV7-9 NA TGTGCCAGCACCGCGGCCCTGGCGGGCGGTGAGACTGAAGCTTTCTTT CASTAALAGGETEAFF
TRBJ2-3 NA TRBV28 NA TGTGCCAGCAGTTTGGGTACACCCCAGGATACGCAGTATTTT CASSLGTPQDTQYF
TRBJ1-1 few TRBV12-3/TRBV12-4 TRBD1 TGTGCCAGCACCCTTACAGGGGGCGAAGGCACTGAAGCTTTCTTT CASTLTGGEGTEAFF
TRBJ1-1 many TRBV5-1 TRBD1 TGCGCCAGCAGCTTGGCCACAGGGGCGAACACTGAAGCTTTCTTT CASSLATGANTEAFF
TRBJ2-2 few TRBV2 NA TGTGCCAGCAGTGAAGCACACTCGTACACCGGGGAGCTGTTTTTT CASSEAHSYTGELFF
TRBJ2-3 NA TRBV6-1 NA TGTGCCAGTTGGCCCCGGGGGAGTTACACAGATACGCAGTATTTT CASWPRGSYTDTQYF
TRBJ2-1 NA TRBV9 TRBD2 TGTGCCAGCAGCGTAGCCGTCATAGCGGGAGGGGAGCAGTTCTTC CASSVAVIAGGEQFF
TRBJ1-6 NA TRBV9 TRBD1 TGTGCCAGCAGCGTAGAGGGACAGGCTAATTCACCCCTCCACTTT CASSVEGQANSPLHF
TRBJ2-1 NA TRBV4-3 NA TGCGCCAGCAGCCAAGGCCGAGGGGGGGCAGGGAGCTCCTACAATGAGCAGTTCTTC CASSQGRGGAGSSYNEQFF
TRBJ1-2 NA TRBV5-1 NA TGCGCCAGCAGCTTGCTTTCCGGGGGCTACACCTTC CASSLLSGGYTF
TRBJ2-2 many TRBV7-3 NA TGTGCCAGCAGCCTACTAGGCACCGGGGAGCTGTTTTTT CASSLLGTGELFF
TRBJ1-2 NA TRBV12-5 TRBD1 TGTGCTAGTGGTCCAGGGACAGCGATTAACTATGGCTACACCTTC CASGPGTAINYGYTF
TRBJ1-1 few TRBV5-5 NA TGTGCCAGCAGCTTGGCTTATGACACTGAAGCTTTCTTT CASSLAYDTEAFF
TRBJ2-1 few TRBV20-1 TRBD2 TGCAGTGCTGACCCCCTAGCGGGAGGTTACAATGAGCAGTTCTTC CSADPLAGGYNEQFF
TRBJ1-1 NA TRBV18 TRBD1 TGTGCCAGCTCACCGCAGGACAGGCGATTGAACACTGAAGCTTTCTTT CASSPQDRRLNTEAFF
TRBJ2-1 few TRBV15 TRBD2 TGTGCCACCAGCAGAGTGGGGCTAGCGGGACCCTACAATGAGCAGTTCTTC CATSRVGLAGPYNEQFF
TRBJ2-3 NA TRBV30 NA TGTGCCTGGAGCGCCGGGATGCCTCACACAGATACGCAGTATTTT CAWSAGMPHTDTQYF
TRBJ2-1 NA TRBV2 NA TGTGCCAGCAGCTGGGAAAGAAGCTCCTACAATGAGCAGTTCTTC CASSWERSSYNEQFF
TRBJ2-1 few TRBV2 TRBD1 TGTGCCAGCACCAAGACAGGGATGTCCTACAATGAGCAGTTCTTC CASTKTGMSYNEQFF
TRBJ2-7 NA TRBV7-2 NA TGTGCCAGCAGCCCATGTTTAGGGGGATGCGAGCAGTACTTC CASSPCLGGCEQYF
TRBJ2-1 many TRBV5-6 TRBD1 TGTGCCAGCAGCTTGATTATGGACAGGTATGCAGGCAATGAGCAGTTCTTC CASSLIMDRYAGNEQFF
TRBJ1-2 few TRBV27 NA TGTGCCAGCAGTTTATCAGGGCAGGGGTTCACCTTC CASSLSGQGFTF